This TCR beta chain emerged from a study of human T cells and chemical hapten exposure. Looking at the study overall: Enrolled patients were predominantly female and had alopecia areata, totalis or universalis.

Stated time point: patch test 1, 2 weeks after DPC sensitization. Treatment here: therapeutic diphenylcyclopropenone sensitization with weekly scalp DPC. Investigators collected blood before applying each patch test. The study drew its donors from alopecia patients who were 18 to 70 years old and suitable for DPC. The V gene's germline CDR1 is SGHTA and CDR2 FQGNSA. The CDR3 covers 14 residues. The J segment lost 4 bases and the V segment lost 3 bases, leaving 5 bases of the junction unmatched. Library construction involved attaching unique molecular identifiers to individual cDNA molecules, which allowed quantitative, reproducible TCR counting. In TCRdb, the RACE reads were re-called with MiXCR into one record per CDR3 protein. The sample lists some 380,000 distinct CDR3 sequences, approximately 5% seen once, with about 2.2% in the top ten.

The sequenced sample was whole blood, obtained in connection with sensitization to the hapten diphenylcyclopropenone (DPC). The chain employs TRBV7-2 and TRBJ1-1; 7 bases map to TRBD1. The TCR originated in a woman aged 50 to 65 with alopecia areata. Some clones in this sample may be carry-over from other donors' samples. DNA for the CDR3: TGTGCCAGCAGCTTGGCCAGACAGGGCACTGAAGCTTTCTTT. It codes for CASSLARQGTEAFF.